Presented here are 21 T cell receptor beta chains from one specimen sequenced in a study of T cell repertoires in cytomegalovirus infection. Which antigens these TCRs recognize remains unknown. TCRdb analysed the reads with MiXCR anew, one entry per CDR3 protein. The sample has 450,000 to 550,000 distinct CDR3 sequences, approximately 40% seen once. The material was cultured PBMCs, obtained from culture after CMV antigen stimulation. The receptors were gathered from a human donor in good health (CMV status not recorded). Some clones in this sample may be carry-over from other donors' samples.

The chain recombines TRBV7-2 with TRBJ2-3; D remains unclear. V lost 5 bases and J 6 bases, leaving 6 bases between the germline ends. The CDR3 is 11 amino acids. CDR1 SGHTA and CDR2 FQGNSA come from the germline V gene. The CDR3 loop is CASSPVDTQYF. The CDR3 nucleotides are TGTGCCAGCAGCCCCGTGGATACGCAGTATTTT.

This clonotype occurred once. The J gene is TRBJ2-2, the V gene TRBV6-2 or TRBV6-3, with D unresolved. The V end was cut by 6 bases, the J end by 6 bases, with 5 bases between. The CDR3 loop spans 11 amino acids. The V gene's germline CDR1 is MNHEY and CDR2 SVGEGT. CDR3 loop: CASRDSGELFF. The CDR3 DNA is TGTGCCAGCAGAGACTCCGGGGAGCTGTTTTTT.

This clonotype turned up a few times. The chain links TRBV6-5 to TRBJ2-7; the D call may be TRBD1 or TRBD2 (5 bases each). CDR1 and CDR2 (germline): MNHEY, SVGAGI. This CDR3 has 12 residues. Trimming took off 5 bases at V and 4 bases at J, with 9 bases between the two ends. The CDR3 reads CASSGGEYEQYF. The CDR3 DNA sequence: TGTGCCAGCAGTGGGGGAGAGTACGAGCAGTACTTC.

V gene TRBV7-2 combines with J gene TRBJ2-7; TRBD2 aligns across 10 bases. This CDR3 is built from 14 residues. Looked up from germline, CDR1 is SGHTA and CDR2 is FQGNSA. V was pared by 3 bases and J by 4 bases, with 3 bases of the junction left unmatched. The CDR3 spells CASSFQRGGYEQYF. For the CDR3, the DNA is TGTGCCAGCAGCTTCCAGCGGGGGGGTTACGAGCAGTACTTC.

The gene calls are TRBV7-6 and TRBJ1-2; D is possibly TRBD1 (5 bases). Germline assignment: CDR1 SGHVS and CDR2 FNYEAQ. Trimming removed 1 base from V and 2 bases from J, with 11 bases in between. This CDR3 has 15 residues. CDR3 in DNA: TGTGCCAGCAGCTTAGACAGGACTACCAACTATGGCTACACCTTC. Its protein product is CASSLDRTTNYGYTF.

The chain carries TRBV6-5 and TRBJ2-7, with D unclear. This CDR3 region has 13 residues. The V end was cut by 2 bases, the J end by 7 bases, with 12 bases between. CDR1 MNHEY and CDR2 SVGAGI come from the germline V gene. The CDR3 sequence: CASSYQDPREQYF. The CDR3 DNA reads as TGTGCCAGCAGTTACCAAGACCCCAGGGAGCAGTACTTC.

V usage is TRBV7-6 and J usage is TRBJ1-1; D ambiguous. The length of the CDR3 is 14 residues. CDR1 is SGHVS, CDR2 FNYEAQ, per germline. V shed 1 base and J shed 6 bases, with 12 bases lying between them. The CDR3 coding sequence is TGTGCCAGCAGCTTAGAAGTGGCAGGCCCTGAAGCTTTCTTT. Its translation: CASSLEVAGPEAFF.

The chain joins TRBV7-9 to TRBJ2-1; D assignment may be TRBD1 or TRBD2 (5 bases each). V lost 0 bases and J 5 bases, leaving 11 bases between the germline ends. This CDR3 contains 15 residues. Germline-derived CDR1 and CDR2 are SEHNR and FQNEAQ (reference sequence). The CDR3 DNA sequence: TGTGCCAGCAGCTTAGCCGGGGACGGGGACAATGAGCAGTTCTTC. Protein: CASSLAGDGDNEQFF.

This chain uses TRBV7-9 with TRBJ2-7; no clear D gene. In germline, CDR1 is SEHNR, CDR2 FQNEAQ (reference sequence). Trimming pared 3 bases from V and 2 bases from J, leaving 17 bases between. The length of the CDR3 is 16 residues. The CDR3 loop reads CASSFWPQFKAYEQYF. The CDR3, as DNA: TGTGCCAGCAGCTTTTGGCCCCAATTCAAGGCCTACGAGCAGTACTTC.

This chain links TRBV7-9 with TRBJ1-1; possible D gene TRBD1, 5 bases. The ends were cut back, 5 bases at V and 1 base at J, with 23 bases in the middle. This CDR3 has 18 amino acids. Germline V gives CDR1 SEHNR, CDR2 FQNEAQ (reference sequence). DNA for the CDR3: TGTGCCAGCAGCCCCAAAGGCCGGGGGGAGGGAGCGAACACTGAAGCTTTCTTT. The encoded protein is CASSPKGRGEGANTEAFF. Complete variable domain (other parts from reference TRBV7-9 and TRBJ1-1): DTGVSQNPRHKITKRGQNVTFRCDPISEHNRLYWYRQTLGQGPEFLTYFQNEAQLEKSRLLSDRFSAERPKGSFSTLEIQRTEQGDSAMYLCASSPKGRGEGANTEAFFGQGTRLTVV.

This rearrangement joins TRBV5-4 to TRBJ1-4; 9 bases fit TRBD1. This CDR3 is built from 16 residues. The germline gives CDR1 SGHNT, CDR2 YYREEE (reference sequence). Trimming cost V 1 base and J 7 bases; bases outside gene matches: 8. For the CDR3, the DNA is TGTGCCAGCAGCTTGAGGACGACAGGGGGACTTGAAAAACTGTTTTTT. This gives the protein CASSLRTTGGLEKLFF.

This chain links TRBV6-1 with TRBJ2-1; maybe TRBD2 (7 bases). V shed 6 bases and J shed 10 bases, with 13 bases lying between them. This CDR3 has 12 amino acids. Looked up from germline, CDR1 is MNHNS and CDR2 is SASEGT. The CDR3 reads CASSRGAGEQFF. CDR3 DNA sequence: TGTGCCAGCAGCCGGGGGGCCGGAGAGCAGTTCTTC.

This clonotype was counted only a few times. CDR3 sequence (DNA): TGCAGTGCTAGGGAGGGAATGAACATTCAGTACTTC. It is translated as CSAREGMNIQYF. The chain carries TRBV20-1 and TRBJ2-4; possibly TRBD2 for D (6 bases). V lost 3 bases and J 7 bases, leaving 10 bases between the germline ends. Germline lookup yields CDR1 DFQATT and CDR2 SNEGSKA (reference sequence). This CDR3 is built from 12 residues.

This chain links TRBV3-1 with TRBJ1-6, with D maybe TRBD1 (6 bases). This CDR3 comprises 16 residues. CDR1 LGHDT and CDR2 YNNKEL come from the germline V gene (reference sequence). Deletions cut 4 bases from V and 13 bases from J, with 23 bases between. This CDR3 is CASSLSWDIGLSPLHF. DNA for the CDR3: TGTGCCAGCAGCCTTTCATGGGACATCGGACTGAGTCCCCTCCACTTT. The whole variable domain, remainder taken from reference TRBV3-1 and TRBJ1-6, is DTAVSQTPKYLVTQMGNDKSIKCEQNLGHDTMYWYKQDSKKFLKIMFSYNNKELIINETVPNRFSPKSPDKAHLNLHINSLELGDSAVYFCASSLSWDIGLSPLHFGNGTRLTVT.

This clonotype was seen a single time. The chain links TRBV6-6 to TRBJ2-7; possible D gene TRBD1, 5 bases. The CDR3 loop spans 16 amino acids. The V end lost 5 bases, the J end lost 3 bases, and 20 bases lay between the germline ends. Germline V gene lookup returns CDR1 MNHNY and CDR2 SVGAGI (reference sequence). CDR3 nucleotide sequence: TGTGCCAGCAGTGCCCCGACAGCGTCCGTTTACTACGAGCAGTACTTC. Amino acids: CASSAPTASVYYEQYF.

The chain combines TRBV5-3 with TRBJ2-1; 7 bases match TRBD1. TRBV5-3 belongs to the ORF category, with a function that is uncertain. Trimming removed 8 bases from V and 9 bases from J; junction bases left unmatched: 14. This CDR3 comprises 14 residues. The CDR3 is CASSHRGYFGEQFF. Written as DNA, the CDR3 is TGTGCCAGCAGCCACAGGGGATACTTCGGTGAGCAGTTCTTC.

This clonotype was observed a single time. The chain links TRBV12-3 or TRBV12-4 to TRBJ2-4, with TRBD2 matching 12 bases. The CDR3 is made up of 15 amino acids. Trimming at V came to 6 bases and at J to 7 bases, leaving 7 bases not matched to a gene. For the CDR3, the DNA is TGTGCCAGCAGCCCTAGCGGGAGGGGGGTGAACATTCAGTACTTC. This encodes CASSPSGRGVNIQYF.

Concerning this clonotype itself: A much larger clone differs from this one at a single base, so this may be a read error. The chain is built from TRBV7-9 and TRBJ2-3; D might be TRBD1 (7 bases). Per the germline V gene, CDR1 is SEHNR and CDR2 is FQNEAQ (reference sequence). The V gene lost 5 bases and the J gene lost 4 bases, with 10 bases spanning the gap. The CDR3 sequence is 13 residues long. CDR3 DNA: TGTGCCAGCAGCATCAGGGGGGCAGATACGCAGTATTTT. This codes for CASSIRGADTQYF.

This clonotype showed up just once. J is TRBJ1-1 and V is TRBV20-1; no clear D. V lost 6 bases, J lost 0 bases, and 17 bases lay in between. Germline CDR1 is DFQATT and CDR2 is SNEGSKA (reference sequence). CDR3 length: 15 residues. DNA for the CDR3: TGCAGTGCCCAAATTGGACGGCGGCTGAACACTGAAGCTTTCTTT. As protein: CSAQIGRRLNTEAFF.

V is TRBV20-1 and J is TRBJ1-6, with TRBD1 matching 8 bases. From germline, CDR1 is DFQATT and CDR2 SNEGSKA (reference sequence). V dropped 7 bases and J dropped 4; count of bases not matched to a gene: 6. The CDR3 runs 14 residues. The CDR3 DNA sequence: TGCAGTGTTAGGACAGGGCTATATAATTCACCCCTCCACTTT. Its translation is CSVRTGLYNSPLHF.

The rearrangement links TRBV7-8 to TRBJ2-5; 8 nucleotides match TRBD2. The V segment lost 5 bases and the J segment 5 bases; nucleotides outside the gene matches: 10. Germline CDR1 is SGHVS and CDR2 is FQNEAQ. This CDR3 has 15 amino acids. The CDR3 is CASSRRGGLGETQYF. The CDR3 DNA sequence: TGTGCCAGCAGCCGCCGGGGGGGCCTGGGGGAGACCCAGTACTTC.